Presented here are 14 T cell receptor beta chains from one specimen sequenced in a study of PD-1 blockade in classical Hodgkin lymphoma (dated by TCRdb to 2019 to 2021). Library preparation was by the immunoSEQ multiplex PCR assay. Drawn from immuneACCESS, this table holds only the in-frame rearrangements with V and J called that TCRdb kept. Clones are partly lost; checked studies trace under half to an unresolved V gene and leave the rest unexplained. The table for this sample lists some 58,000 clones; less than 95% of them were counted only once. The ten largest clones take up around 10% of the sample. In the paper's terms, the time point label means: cycle 4 day 1 (C4D1), after more than five weeks of nivolumab. Relapse after autologous stem cell transplantation had occurred in all trial patients, and cohorts A, B and C were distinguished by prior brentuximab vedotin exposure. This material consisted of peripheral blood mononuclear cells (PBMCs), taken before the fourth cycle of nivolumab. The receptors were gathered from a human donor with classical Hodgkin lymphoma.

The gene calls are TRBV4-1 and TRBJ1-2; 9 bases align to TRBD1. The germline V gene encodes CDR1 MGHRA and CDR2 YSYEKL. The CDR3 covers 15 residues. J was trimmed by 4 bases and V by 0 bases; bases with no gene match: 3. CDR3 in amino acids: CASSQDRTGAYGYTF. The CDR3 DNA is TGCGCCAGCAGCCAAGATAGGACAGGGGCCTATGGCTACACCTTC.

This rearrangement joins TRBV27 to TRBJ2-6; no clear D gene. This CDR3 contains 18 residues. V lost 2 bases, J lost 0 bases, and 14 bases lay in between. Germline V gene sequence: CDR1 MNHEY, CDR2 SMNVEV (reference sequence). The CDR3 here is CASSLLGSMNSGANVLTF. The CDR3 nucleotides are TGTGCCAGCAGTTTACTGGGCAGTATGAACTCTGGGGCCAACGTCCTGACTTTC.

This sequence joins TRBV5-1 and TRBJ2-7; TRBD1 matches at 7 bases. This CDR3 has 15 amino acids. J lost 3 bases, V lost 5 bases, and 11 bases had no gene match. Germline V gene sequence: CDR1 SGHRS, CDR2 YFSETQ. As DNA, the CDR3 is TGCGCCAGCAGGGGCCGTTGGGACAGCGTCTACGAGCAGTACTTC. Amino acid sequence: CASRGRWDSVYEQYF.

The chain is built from TRBV30 and TRBJ2-5, with D perhaps matching TRBD2 (6 bases). The germline V gene encodes CDR1 GTSNPN and CDR2 SVGIG (reference sequence). The CDR3 is made up of 16 amino acids. V was trimmed by 1 base and J by 11 bases, leaving 26 bases between them. The CDR3 sequence: CAWSALPRGAPGEQYF. The CDR3 DNA reads TGTGCCTGGAGTGCCCTCCCTAGAGGGGCCCCGGGAGAGCAGTACTTC.

The chain links TRBV6-1 to TRBJ1-3; D gene uncertain. The CDR3 sequence is 14 residues long. CDR1 and CDR2 from the germline V gene are MNHNS and SASEGT. Trimming cost V 1 base and J 4 bases, with 8 bases left between them. The CDR3 DNA reads TGTGCCAGCAGTGAAGGAGCAGCCGGAAACACCATATATTTT. Translated, it gives CASSEGAAGNTIYF.

The J gene is TRBJ2-3, the V gene TRBV4-1; 10 positions agree with TRBD2. The V and J ends lost 4 bases and 3 bases, in that order; junction bases with no gene match: 4. The CDR3 extends over 15 amino acids. Germline CDR1 MGHRA, CDR2 YSYEKL. The CDR3 DNA reads TGCGCCAGCAGCCCTAGCGGGGGTTCGACAGATACGCAGTATTTT. Encoded protein: CASSPSGGSTDTQYF.

This chain links TRBV19 with TRBJ1-5; a weak D match, TRBD1 (5 bases). The CDR3 spans 13 residues. Trimming cost V 9 bases and J 1 base, with 10 bases left between them. In germline, CDR1 is LNHDA, CDR2 SQIVND (reference sequence). This CDR3 is CASNRQSNQPQHF. CDR3 nucleotides: TGTGCCAGCAACCGACAGAGCAATCAGCCCCAGCATTTT.

The chain has TRBV6-6 and TRBJ1-1; TRBD1 aligns across 9 bases. V was clipped by 4 bases and J by 3 bases; unmatched bases: 3. CDR3 size: 14 residues. Germline V gene sequence: CDR1 MNHNY, CDR2 SVGAGI (reference sequence). CDR3 DNA: TGTGCCAGCAGTTTTGACAGGGGGGACACTGAAGCTTTCTTT. It codes for CASSFDRGDTEAFF.

The chain is built from TRBV9 and TRBJ2-5; D ambiguous. The CDR3 loop spans 13 amino acids. Trimming pared 0 bases from V and 4 bases from J, leaving 7 bases between. The germline gives CDR1 SGDLS, CDR2 YYNGEE. The CDR3 is CASSVGSAETQYF. The CDR3 coding sequence is TGTGCCAGCAGCGTAGGCAGCGCAGAGACCCAGTACTTC.

This rearrangement joins TRBV7-2 to TRBJ2-3, with 7 bases identical to TRBD2. Trimming took 5 bases from V and 8 from J; bases not matched to a gene: 13. Germline CDR1 and CDR2: SGHTA and FQGNSA. The CDR3 sequence is 15 residues long. The CDR3 sequence: CASSESTSWGGTQYF. The CDR3 DNA is TGTGCCAGCAGCGAGTCGACTAGTTGGGGGGGTACGCAGTATTTT.

V gene TRBV4-1 combines with J gene TRBJ2-2, with 8 bases that match TRBD2. Germline loops: CDR1 MGHRA, CDR2 YSYEKL. Trimming cost V 1 base and J 4 bases; bases outside gene matches: 11. The CDR3 runs to 18 residues. DNA for the CDR3: TGCGCCAGCAGCCAAGTCCCCCTCTGTCTAGCGGGCACCGGGGAGCTGTTTTTT. Its translation is CASSQVPLCLAGTGELFF.

This rearrangement joins TRBV7-8 to TRBJ2-3; D ambiguous. The germline V gene encodes CDR1 SGHVS and CDR2 FQNEAQ. V lost 1 base, J lost 2 bases, and 10 bases lay in between. The CDR3 is 15 residues long. The CDR3 loop reads CASSLVGGPTDTQYF. The CDR3 nucleotides read TGTGCCAGCAGCTTAGTCGGCGGACCCACAGATACGCAGTATTTT.

The V call is TRBV28, the J call TRBJ1-6; D remains ambiguous. Germline CDR1 is MDHEN and CDR2 is SYDVKM. V lost 6 bases and J 4 bases, leaving 22 bases between the germline ends. The CDR3 runs 18 residues. Here the CDR3 reads CASSWSSGGSLYNSPLHF. The CDR3 DNA reads as TGTGCCAGCAGCTGGTCCTCAGGCGGCTCGCTTTATAATTCACCCCTCCACTTT.

This sequence joins TRBV28 and TRBJ2-7, with 12 bases identical to TRBD1. This CDR3 has 14 residues. V dropped 6 bases and J dropped 4; count of bases not matched to a gene: 4. Germline CDR1 is MDHEN and CDR2 is SYDVKM. The CDR3 DNA follows: TGTGCCAGCAGACCGGGACAGGGGGCTTACGAGCAGTACTTC. It yields the protein CASRPGQGAYEQYF.